This TCR beta chain derives from a study of T cell repertoires in cytomegalovirus infection. At the level of the study: CMV infection together with matching HLA type was indicated by public TCR beta signatures. Overall study findings and caveats: Dominating the ex vivo response were TCR beta clonotypes that were CMV-specific and HLA-C-restricted. Totalled public TCR beta family frequency picked out people who carried CMV plus the relevant HLA.

A single record per CDR3 protein comes from TCRdb applying MiXCR to the reads. The sample has roughly 300,000 distinct CDR3 sequences, 8% to 10% seen once. This clonotype was detected ten times or more. Its antigen is currently unknown. CDR3 length: 14 amino acids. Germline values: CDR1 MNHNY, CDR2 SVGAGI (reference sequence). V dropped 2 bases and J dropped 2 bases, with 10 bases sitting between them. The receptor was derived from a human donor in good health (CMV status not recorded). Some clones in this sample may be carry-over from other donors' samples. The source material was PBMCs. J is TRBJ2-7 and V is TRBV6-6, with D perhaps being TRBD1 or TRBD2 (5 bases each). The CDR3 spells CASSYPGPPYEQYF. The CDR3 nucleotides read TGTGCCAGCAGTTACCCGGGGCCTCCCTACGAGCAGTACTTC.